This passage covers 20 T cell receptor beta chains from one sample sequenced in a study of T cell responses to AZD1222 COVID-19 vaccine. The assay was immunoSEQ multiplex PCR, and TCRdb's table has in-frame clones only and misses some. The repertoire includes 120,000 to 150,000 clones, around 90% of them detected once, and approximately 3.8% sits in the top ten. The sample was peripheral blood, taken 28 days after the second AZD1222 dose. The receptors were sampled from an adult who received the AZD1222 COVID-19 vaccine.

DNA of the CDR3: TGCGCCAGCAGCTTCCTGGTGGATTCGGATACGCAGTATTTT. Encoded protein: CASSFLVDSDTQYF. The chain carries TRBV5-1 and TRBJ2-3; D gene uncertain. The CDR3 has 14 residues. Looked up from germline, CDR1 is SGHRS and CDR2 is YFSETQ. Trimming left V 2 bases short and J 6 bases short, with 13 bases between.

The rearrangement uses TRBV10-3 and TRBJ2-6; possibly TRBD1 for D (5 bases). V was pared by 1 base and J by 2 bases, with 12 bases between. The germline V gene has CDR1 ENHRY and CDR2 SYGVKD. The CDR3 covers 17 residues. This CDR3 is CAISEWSGLAGANVLTF. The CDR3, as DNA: TGTGCCATCAGTGAGTGGTCAGGGTTGGCTGGGGCCAACGTCCTGACTTTC.

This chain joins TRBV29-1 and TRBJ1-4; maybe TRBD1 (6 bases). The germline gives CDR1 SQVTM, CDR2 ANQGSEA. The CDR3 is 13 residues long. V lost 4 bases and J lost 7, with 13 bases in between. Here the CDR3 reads CSVGWTAREKLFF. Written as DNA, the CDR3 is TGCAGCGTTGGATGGACAGCCCGTGAAAAACTGTTTTTT.

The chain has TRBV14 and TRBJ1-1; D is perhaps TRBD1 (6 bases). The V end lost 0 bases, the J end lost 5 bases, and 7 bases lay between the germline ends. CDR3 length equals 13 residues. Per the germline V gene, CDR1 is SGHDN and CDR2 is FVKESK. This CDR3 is CASSQDRGTEAFF. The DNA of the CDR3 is TGTGCCAGCAGCCAAGACAGGGGAACTGAAGCTTTCTTT.

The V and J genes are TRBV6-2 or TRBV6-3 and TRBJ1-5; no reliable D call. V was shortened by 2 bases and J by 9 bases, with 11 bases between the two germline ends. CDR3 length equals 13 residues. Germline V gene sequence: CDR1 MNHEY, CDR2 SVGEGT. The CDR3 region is CASSYHISPPQHF. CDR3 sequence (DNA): TGTGCCAGCAGTTACCATATCAGCCCGCCCCAGCATTTT.

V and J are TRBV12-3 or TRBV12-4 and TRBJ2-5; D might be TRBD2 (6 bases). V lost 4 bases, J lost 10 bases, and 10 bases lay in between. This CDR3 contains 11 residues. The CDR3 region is CASSSGGGQYF. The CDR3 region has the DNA TGTGCCAGCAGTTCTGGGGGAGGCCAGTACTTC.

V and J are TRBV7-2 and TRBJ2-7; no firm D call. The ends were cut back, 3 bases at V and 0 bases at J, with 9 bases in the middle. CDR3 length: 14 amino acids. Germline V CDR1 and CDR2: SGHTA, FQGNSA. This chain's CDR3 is CASSLLGPSYEQYF. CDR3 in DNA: TGTGCCAGCAGCTTGCTCGGTCCCTCCTACGAGCAGTACTTC.

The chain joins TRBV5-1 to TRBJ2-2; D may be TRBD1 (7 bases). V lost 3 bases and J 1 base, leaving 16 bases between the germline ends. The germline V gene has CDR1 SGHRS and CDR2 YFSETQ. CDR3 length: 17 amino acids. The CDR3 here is CASSSLRDSQNTGELFF. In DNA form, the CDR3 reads TGCGCCAGCAGCTCACTGCGGGACAGCCAGAACACCGGGGAGCTGTTTTTT.

CDR3 nucleotide sequence: TGCAGCGTTCAGACAGGAGGGGACGAGCAGTACTTC. The encoded protein is CSVQTGGDEQYF. The rearrangement joins TRBV29-1 to TRBJ2-7; D possibly matches TRBD1 or TRBD2 (6 bases each). Germline V gene data show CDR1 as SQVTM and CDR2 as ANQGSEA. Between the trimmed V and J ends, which lost 5 bases and 5 bases, there was a span of 13 bases. The CDR3 length is 12 residues.

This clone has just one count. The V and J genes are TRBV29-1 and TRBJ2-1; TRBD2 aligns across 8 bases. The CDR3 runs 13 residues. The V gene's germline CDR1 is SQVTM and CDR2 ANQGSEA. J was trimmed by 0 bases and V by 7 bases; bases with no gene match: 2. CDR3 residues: CSGGTSSYNEQFF. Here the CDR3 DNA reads TGCAGCGGTGGGACTAGCTCCTACAATGAGCAGTTCTTC.

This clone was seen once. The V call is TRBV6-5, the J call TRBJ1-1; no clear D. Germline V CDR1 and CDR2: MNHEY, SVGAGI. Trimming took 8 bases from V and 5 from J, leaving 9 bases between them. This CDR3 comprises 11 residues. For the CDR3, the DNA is TGTGCCAGCTATACGGGGACTGAAGCTTTCTTT. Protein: CASYTGTEAFF.

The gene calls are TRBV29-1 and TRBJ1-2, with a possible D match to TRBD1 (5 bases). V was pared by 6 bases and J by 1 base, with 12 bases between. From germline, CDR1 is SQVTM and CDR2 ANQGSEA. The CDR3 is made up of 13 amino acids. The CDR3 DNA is TGCAGCGTCGGGGGGGACGATAACTATGGCTACACCTTC. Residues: CSVGGDDNYGYTF. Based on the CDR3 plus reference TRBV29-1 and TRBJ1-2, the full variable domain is SAVISQKPSRDICQRGTSLTIQCQVDSQVTMMFWYRQQPGQSLTLIATANQGSEATYESGFVIDKFPISRPNLTFSTLTVSNMSPEDSSIYLCSVGGDDNYGYTFGSGTRLTVV.

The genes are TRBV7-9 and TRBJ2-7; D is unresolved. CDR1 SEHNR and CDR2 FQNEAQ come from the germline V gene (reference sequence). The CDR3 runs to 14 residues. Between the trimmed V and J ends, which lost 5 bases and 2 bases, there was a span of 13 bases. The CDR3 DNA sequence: TGTGCCAGCAGCAACTCGTGGGCCGCCTACGAGCAGTACTTC. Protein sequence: CASSNSWAAYEQYF.

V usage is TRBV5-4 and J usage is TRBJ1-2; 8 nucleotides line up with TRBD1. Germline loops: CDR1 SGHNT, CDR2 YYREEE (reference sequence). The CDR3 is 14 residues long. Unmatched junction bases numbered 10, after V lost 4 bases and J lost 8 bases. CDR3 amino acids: CASSIRDRWGGYTF. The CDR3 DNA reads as TGTGCCAGCAGCATACGGGACAGGTGGGGGGGCTACACCTTC.

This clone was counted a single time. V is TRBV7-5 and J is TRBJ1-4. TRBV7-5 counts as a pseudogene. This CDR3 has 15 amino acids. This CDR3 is CARTDGAKRDEKLFF. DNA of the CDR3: TGTGCCAGAACAGACGGGGCTAAACGGGATGAAAAACTGTTTTTT.

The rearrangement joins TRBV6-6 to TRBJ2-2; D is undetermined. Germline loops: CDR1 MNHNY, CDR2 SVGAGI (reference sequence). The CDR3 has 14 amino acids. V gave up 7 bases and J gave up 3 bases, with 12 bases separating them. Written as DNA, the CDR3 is TGTGCCAGCACTGTAAGGCTCGACACCGGGGAGCTGTTTTTT. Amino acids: CASTVRLDTGELFF.

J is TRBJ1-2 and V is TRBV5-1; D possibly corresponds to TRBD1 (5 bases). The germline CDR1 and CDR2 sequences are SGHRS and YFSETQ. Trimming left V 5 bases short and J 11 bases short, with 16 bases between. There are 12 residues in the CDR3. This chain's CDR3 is CASRGDGVEYTF. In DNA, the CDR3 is TGCGCCAGCAGGGGGGACGGGGTAGAGTACACCTTC.

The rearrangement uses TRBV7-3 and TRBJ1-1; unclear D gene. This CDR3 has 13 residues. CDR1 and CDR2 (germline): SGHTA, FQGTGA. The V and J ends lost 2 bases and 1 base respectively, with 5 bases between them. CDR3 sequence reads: CASSLEGNTEAFF. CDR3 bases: TGTGCCAGCAGCTTAGAGGGGAACACTGAAGCTTTCTTT.

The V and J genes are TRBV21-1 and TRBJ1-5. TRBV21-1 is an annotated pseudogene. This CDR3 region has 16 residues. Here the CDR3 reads CASTLRARPLNQPQHF. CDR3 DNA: TGTGCCAGCACCCTACGGGCTAGGCCCCTCAATCAGCCCCAGCATTTT.

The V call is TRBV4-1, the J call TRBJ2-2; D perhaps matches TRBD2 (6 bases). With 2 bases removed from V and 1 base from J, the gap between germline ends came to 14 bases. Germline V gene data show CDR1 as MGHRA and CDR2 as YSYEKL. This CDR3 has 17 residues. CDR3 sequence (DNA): TGCGCCAGCAGCCAACAAAGAAGGGGACTGAACACCGGGGAGCTGTTTTTT. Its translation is CASSQQRRGLNTGELFF.